The 21 T cell receptor beta chains listed next were all sequenced from one sample in a study of CD8 T cells in ankylosing spondylitis. Each CDR3 protein is one row after TCRdb ran MiXCR on the 5' RACE reads. The sample carries roughly 200,000 distinct CDR3 sequences, 25% to 30% recorded once. Sequenced input: blood, either unsorted or a sorted T cell fraction (not recorded which). The receptors shown here come from a male donor with ankylosing spondylitis or in good health (not recorded which).

This clonotype showed up many times. The chain recombines TRBV9 with TRBJ1-1; D might be TRBD1 (6 bases). The CDR3 has 14 amino acids. V lost 4 bases and J lost 1, with 11 bases in between. From germline, CDR1 is SGDLS and CDR2 YYNGEE. The CDR3 nucleotides read TGTGCCAGCAGCCGTACGACAGGGAACACTGAAGCTTTCTTT. This sequence encodes CASSRTTGNTEAFF.

This clonotype has ten or more counts. V is TRBV12-3 or TRBV12-4 and J is TRBJ2-3; 10 positions agree with TRBD2. This CDR3 has 16 residues. V lost 4 bases and J lost 3; bases outside the gene matches: 7. CDR3 nucleotides: TGTGCCAGCAGTTACCTAGCGGGAGCAGGGACAGATACGCAGTATTTT. Translating it yields CASSYLAGAGTDTQYF.

This clonotype was observed a few times. CDR3 nucleotides: TGTGCCAGCAGCCAAGGGACTAGCGGGAGTACAGCCTACGAGCAGTACTTC. Its translation is CASSQGTSGSTAYEQYF. V usage is TRBV3-1 and J usage is TRBJ2-7; 13 nucleotides line up with TRBD2. This CDR3 contains 17 residues. V trimming: 1 base; J trimming: 2 bases; junction bases outside the gene matches: 5. Germline CDR1 LGHDT, CDR2 YNNKEL (reference sequence).

In this sample, this clonotype turned up a few times. The CDR3 sequence: CAIRTGSYEQYF. The CDR3 DNA reads TGTGCCATCAGGACAGGGTCCTACGAGCAGTACTTC. V and J are TRBV10-3 and TRBJ2-7; 7 nucleotides line up with TRBD1. The germline CDR1 and CDR2 sequences are ENHRY and SYGVKD. V lost 6 bases to trimming and J lost 1 base; unmatched junction nucleotides: 0. This CDR3 comprises 12 residues.

This clonotype appeared many times. CDR3 loop: CSGTQGRAFF. The CDR3, as DNA: TGCAGCGGAACACAGGGGAGAGCTTTCTTT. V usage is TRBV29-1 and J usage is TRBJ1-1; 7 bases align to TRBD1. V lost 7 bases, J lost 10 bases, and 6 bases stayed unmatched. The germline CDR1 and CDR2 sequences are SQVTM and ANQGSEA. This CDR3 has 10 amino acids.

The gene calls are TRBV10-3 and TRBJ2-3; maybe TRBD1 (6 bases). V lost 6 bases, J lost 4 bases, and 14 bases lay in between. Germline CDR1 reads ENHRY; CDR2 reads SYGVKD. This CDR3 is built from 14 residues. CDR3: CAIRALQGSDTQYF. For the CDR3, the DNA is TGTGCCATCAGAGCATTACAGGGATCAGATACGCAGTATTTT.

This clonotype was observed many times. This chain links TRBV7-3 with TRBJ2-2; TRBD1 matches 8 bases. V shed 5 bases, J shed 1 base, and the junction held 6 bases outside the gene matches. CDR1 is SGHTA, CDR2 FQGTGA, per germline. The CDR3 covers 16 residues. Here the CDR3 reads CASSQPGQGNTGELFF. Here the CDR3 DNA reads TGTGCCAGCAGCCAACCTGGACAGGGGAACACCGGGGAGCTGTTTTTT.

This rearrangement joins TRBV18 to TRBJ2-3; weak D call: TRBD1 (6 bases). The germline V and J ends were trimmed by 1 base and 4 bases, with 15 bases remaining between them. This CDR3 spans 16 amino acids. CDR1 and CDR2 (germline): KGHSH, LQKENI. CDR3 DNA sequence: TGTGCCAGCTCACCACAAACCGGGACATCCCCAGATACGCAGTATTTT. Protein sequence: CASSPQTGTSPDTQYF.

The chain has TRBV7-9 and TRBJ2-1, with TRBD2 identical over 8 bases. The trim removed 6 bases at V and 8 bases at J, leaving 18 bases unmatched. Germline CDR1 is SEHNR and CDR2 is FQNEAQ (reference sequence). This CDR3 contains 17 residues. This chain's CDR3 is CASSQRRAGVAVDEQFF. CDR3 nucleotides: TGTGCCAGCAGTCAACGACGAGCGGGAGTGGCCGTGGATGAGCAGTTCTTC.

This clonotype appeared many times. J is TRBJ2-7 and V is TRBV5-5; D gene ambiguous. This CDR3 has 12 residues. V was pared by 2 bases and J by 6 bases, with 9 bases between. Germline assignment: CDR1 SGHKS and CDR2 YYEKEE (reference sequence). The CDR3 sequence is CASSLEGVEQYF. In DNA form, the CDR3 reads TGTGCCAGCAGCTTAGAAGGAGTCGAGCAGTACTTC.

A few counts support this clonotype. This chain uses TRBV5-1 with TRBJ2-5, with D perhaps assigned TRBD1 or TRBD2 (6 bases each). The V end was cut by 3 bases, the J end by 3 bases, with 9 bases between. The CDR3 totals 13 residues. Germline loops: CDR1 SGHRS, CDR2 YFSETQ. This CDR3 is CASSWRGEETQYF. The CDR3, as DNA: TGCGCCAGCAGCTGGAGGGGGGAAGAGACCCAGTACTTC.

The chain couples TRBV27 to TRBJ2-3; TRBD2 might be the D (6 bases). The germline gives CDR1 MNHEY, CDR2 SMNVEV (reference sequence). The V end was cut by 7 bases, the J end by 5 bases, with 19 bases between. The CDR3 is made up of 15 amino acids. The CDR3 protein is CASTAWRGGGDTQYF. Written as DNA, the CDR3 is TGTGCCAGCACCGCGTGGAGGGGTGGAGGAGATACGCAGTATTTT.

This clonotype has a count of ten or more. CDR3 nucleotide sequence: TGTGCCAGCAGCCCCAATGCGGGGTATAATTCACCCCTCCACTTT. Protein: CASSPNAGYNSPLHF. V usage is TRBV5-6 and J usage is TRBJ1-6, with D unresolved. The CDR3 has 15 amino acids. The germline CDR1 and CDR2 sequences are SGHDT and YYEEEE. The V end was cut by 4 bases, the J end by 4 bases, with 12 bases between.

This clonotype was seen repeatedly, ten times or more. This chain uses TRBV28 with TRBJ1-5; no firm D call. Germline V lookup: CDR1 MDHEN, CDR2 SYDVKM. The CDR3 extends over 14 amino acids. V was clipped by 5 bases and J by 0 bases, with 8 bases between them. CDR3 sequence (DNA): TGTGCCAGCAGTCGAACGATTAGCAATCAGCCCCAGCATTTT. It yields the protein CASSRTISNQPQHF.

This clonotype turned up a few times. The rearrangement joins TRBV10-3 to TRBJ2-7, with unresolved D. Trimming stripped 2 bases from V and 0 bases from J, with 11 bases between. Germline lookup yields CDR1 ENHRY and CDR2 SYGVKD. CDR3 length equals 15 residues. The CDR3 loop is CAISEQERSSYEQYF. The CDR3 region has the DNA TGTGCCATCAGTGAGCAGGAGAGAAGCTCCTACGAGCAGTACTTC.

The CDR3 sequence is CASSQDSAGAKNIQYF. CDR3 in DNA: TGTGCCAGCAGCCAAGATTCGGCAGGGGCCAAAAACATTCAGTACTTC. The J gene is TRBJ2-4, the V gene TRBV3-1; weak D call: TRBD1 (5 bases). V was shortened by 0 bases and J by 1 base, with 10 bases between the two germline ends. Germline V gives CDR1 LGHDT, CDR2 YNNKEL (reference sequence). CDR3 size: 16 residues.

The chain has TRBV19 and TRBJ1-5, with 7 bases that match TRBD1. Germline loops: CDR1 LNHDA, CDR2 SQIVND (reference sequence). The CDR3 sequence is 15 residues long. V trimming: 7 bases; J trimming: 3 bases; junction bases outside the gene matches: 9. CDR3 protein: CASTKFTGVNQPQHF. For the CDR3, the DNA is TGTGCCAGTACCAAATTCACAGGGGTCAATCAGCCCCAGCATTTT.

This clonotype was recorded a few times. The V and J genes are TRBV20-1 and TRBJ1-2; 8 bases fit TRBD1. V lost 6 bases and J lost 5; bases outside the gene matches: 11. This CDR3 is built from 14 residues. Germline V gives CDR1 DFQATT, CDR2 SNEGSKA (reference sequence). The chain's CDR3 is CSALGQGDRYGYTF. DNA for the CDR3: TGCAGTGCCCTTGGACAGGGAGACCGATATGGCTACACCTTC.

The V call is TRBV20-1, the J call TRBJ1-2, with D uncertain. The CDR3 totals 14 residues. Looked up from germline, CDR1 is DFQATT and CDR2 is SNEGSKA (reference sequence). V lost 1 base to trimming and J lost 1 base, with 10 bases between them. CDR3 sequence reads: CSARGTEFNYGYTF. CDR3 bases: TGCAGTGCTAGAGGGACCGAGTTTAACTATGGCTACACCTTC.

There are many counts of this clonotype. The V gene is TRBV12-3 or TRBV12-4, the J gene TRBJ2-3, with 7 bases identical to TRBD2. This CDR3 spans 12 amino acids. After removal of 10 bases from V and 4 bases from J, the junction contained 5 bases not matched to a gene. Here the CDR3 DNA reads TGTGCCACCGCGGGAGAACCAGATACGCAGTATTTT. Translating it yields CATAGEPDTQYF.

This clonotype was counted between two and nine times. The rearrangement links TRBV20-1 to TRBJ2-4; the D gene is possibly TRBD2 (6 bases). This CDR3 comprises 13 residues. CDR1 DFQATT and CDR2 SNEGSKA come from the germline V gene (reference sequence). Trimming removed 5 bases from V and 0 bases from J, with 8 bases in between. The CDR3 sequence: CSAGGRAKNIQYF. The CDR3 DNA reads TGCAGTGCTGGAGGGCGAGCCAAAAACATTCAGTACTTC.